This entry is about one T cell receptor (beta chain). Its target is not known. Described treatment: oral pan-JAK inhibitor, 5-10 mg twice daily. These data belong to a study of CD8+ T cells in alopecia areata. Findings of the study overall: Both scalp clonality and the expanded CD8+ clones among the top 100 showed a significant decrease with tofacitinib.

RNA extraction and reverse transcription yielded cDNA as sequencing template. TCRdb's table, derived via immunoSEQ multiplex PCR, lists solely in-frame clones and lacks some. The table includes about 120,000 clones, about 50% detected once. Germline lookup yields CDR1 SGHNT and CDR2 YYREEE (reference sequence). The CDR3 runs to 13 residues. Trimming took 0 bases from V and 5 from J, leaving 9 bases between them. Sequenced here: CD4+ T cells sorted from blood, sampled at week 4, from a patient treated with tofacitinib. The genes are TRBV5-4 and TRBJ2-7; D might be TRBD1 (5 bases). This TCR was recovered from a human donor with alopecia areata. This CDR3 is CASSLDRPDEQYF. Written as DNA, the CDR3 is TGTGCCAGCAGCTTGGACAGGCCGGACGAGCAGTACTTC.